Following are 29 T cell receptor beta chains from one sample sequenced in a study of blood T cell repertoires in COVID-19 (dated by TCRdb to 2020 to 2022). Preparation of the library involved the immunoSEQ multiplex PCR assay. TCRdb obtained this table from immuneACCESS and retained in-frame rearrangements with V and J assigned. These tables miss some clones; where compared with another copy, unresolved V genes account for less than half of the shortfall, and the remainder is unexplained. The sample data list about 360,000 clones, and 70% to 90% of these were observed just once. Of the sample, around 1.9% falls within the top ten clones. The sequencing sample was made of PBMCs or T cells enriched from blood (not recorded which). These receptors originate from a man aged 35-49 years in a cohort exposed to, infected with or recovered from COVID-19 (not recorded which).

This clone was observed a few times. V usage is TRBV27 and J usage is TRBJ2-1, with D perhaps matching TRBD2 (6 bases). CDR1 is MNHEY and CDR2 is SMNVEV in the germline V gene (reference sequence). CDR3 length equals 15 residues. V lost 5 bases to trimming and J lost 3 bases, with 14 bases between them. The CDR3 DNA sequence: TGTGCCAGCAGTCCCACGGGAGCAGGCTACAATGAGCAGTTCTTC. Translated, it gives CASSPTGAGYNEQFF.

Here the CDR3 reads CASGLGGYGYTF. For the CDR3, the DNA is TGTGCTAGTGGTTTGGGCGGCTATGGCTACACCTTC. V is TRBV12-5 and J is TRBJ1-2; D unclear. Per the germline V gene, CDR1 is LGHNT and CDR2 is FRNRAP. Trimming left V 1 base short and J 4 bases short, with 4 bases between. The CDR3 is made up of 12 amino acids. The full variable domain, with the rest looked up from reference TRBV12-5 and TRBJ1-2, is DARVTQTPRHKVTEMGQEVTMRCQPILGHNTVFWYRQTMMQGLELLAYFRNRAPLDDSGMPKDRFSAEMPDATLATLKIQPSEPRDSAVYFCASGLGGYGYTFGSGTRLTVV.

Worth noting for this clone: The sample contains more than one DNA sequence encoding this CDR3. V is TRBV5-1 and J is TRBJ1-5; D call uncertain. There are 15 residues in the CDR3. Germline loops: CDR1 SGHRS, CDR2 YFSETQ. The V gene lost 0 bases and the J gene lost 0 bases, with 7 bases spanning the gap. CDR3 in amino acids: CASSLGGYSNQPQHF. CDR3 bases: TGCGCCAGCAGCTTGGGCGGATATAGCAATCAGCCCCAGCATTTT.

CDR3 region: CASSRGGGQETQYF. The CDR3 DNA reads as TGTGCCAGCAGCCGAGGTGGTGGGCAAGAGACCCAGTACTTC. This sequence joins TRBV4-2 and TRBJ2-5; the D is unclear. Germline V gene sequence: CDR1 LGHNA, CDR2 YNFKEQ. The CDR3 length is 14 residues. V lost 4 bases, J lost 2 bases, and 11 bases lay in between.

The chain combines TRBV18 with TRBJ1-1; 7 bases map to TRBD1. The CDR3 has 15 residues. V shed 1 base and J 7 bases; nucleotides not matched to a gene: 9. Looked up from germline, CDR1 is KGHSH and CDR2 is LQKENI. CDR3 protein: CASSPRNQGESEAFF. The CDR3 DNA sequence: TGTGCCAGCTCACCACGAAATCAGGGGGAGAGTGAAGCTTTCTTT.

CDR3 loop: CASSYSQREKLFF. In DNA, the CDR3 is TGTGCCAGCAGTTACTCGCAGCGTGAAAAACTGTTTTTT. V gene TRBV6-5 combines with J gene TRBJ1-4; D uncertain. CDR1 and CDR2 from the germline V gene are MNHEY and SVGAGI. V was trimmed by 0 bases and J by 7 bases, leaving 6 bases between them. CDR3 size: 13 residues.

This rearrangement joins TRBV5-8 to TRBJ2-1; 7 nucleotides line up with TRBD1. Germline CDR1 is SGHTS and CDR2 is YDEGEE. V shed 4 bases and J 6 bases; nucleotides not matched to a gene: 7. The CDR3 contains 14 residues. This chain's CDR3 is CASSVRTGGNEQFF. CDR3 in DNA: TGTGCCAGCAGCGTCCGGACAGGCGGCAATGAGCAGTTCTTC. Supplemented by reference TRBV5-8 and TRBJ2-1, the full variable domain reads EAGVTQSPTHLIKTRGQQATLRCSPISGHTSVYWYQQALGLGLQFLLWYDEGEERNRGNFPPRFSGRQFPNYSSELNVNALELEDSALYLCASSVRTGGNEQFFGPGTRLTVL.

This clone was seen only a few times. V is TRBV2 and J is TRBJ1-5; the D is unclear. Germline CDR1 is SNHLY and CDR2 is FYNNEI. Trimming removed 5 bases at V and 1 base at J, with 12 bases between. This CDR3 contains 15 residues. The CDR3, as DNA: TGTGCCAGCAGTAGAGGTAGAGGGAGCAATCAGCCCCAGCATTTT. Amino acid sequence: CASSRGRGSNQPQHF.

The chain combines TRBV5-6 with TRBJ2-5; 12 positions match TRBD2. J was trimmed by 4 bases and V by 4 bases; bases with no gene match: 11. Germline-derived CDR1 and CDR2 are SGHDT and YYEEEE. This CDR3 is 17 amino acids long. CDR3 sequence: CASSVRTSGIRGETQYF. CDR3 DNA sequence: TGTGCCAGCAGCGTCCGGACTAGCGGGATCCGGGGAGAGACCCAGTACTTC.

CDR3 sequence (DNA): TGTGCCAGCAGCTTAAGTTCCTCGCTAGCCGAGCAGTACTTC. This sequence encodes CASSLSSSLAEQYF. The V gene is TRBV7-9, the J gene TRBJ2-7, with D tentatively TRBD2 (5 bases). Germline V lookup: CDR1 SEHNR, CDR2 FQNEAQ (reference sequence). The V gene lost 2 bases and the J gene lost 6 bases, with 14 bases spanning the gap. The CDR3 extends over 14 amino acids.

The rearrangement uses TRBV27 and TRBJ1-1; TRBD1 matches at 7 bases. The CDR3 is 15 amino acids. Germline V gene sequence: CDR1 MNHEY, CDR2 SMNVEV (reference sequence). The junction had 10 bases not matched to a gene; V was cut back by 5 bases and J by 4 bases. The CDR3 is CASSKNRGEVTEAFF. CDR3 coding DNA: TGTGCCAGCAGTAAAAACAGGGGCGAGGTCACTGAAGCTTTCTTT.

The V and J genes are TRBV18 and TRBJ2-1, with 8 bases identical to TRBD1. The CDR3 has 15 residues. The trim removed 4 bases at V and 1 base at J, leaving 3 bases unmatched. Germline V gives CDR1 KGHSH, CDR2 LQKENI. The CDR3, as DNA: TGTGCCAGCTCACTAGGACAGGGATCCTACAATGAGCAGTTCTTC. Protein product: CASSLGQGSYNEQFF.

The chain employs TRBV18 and TRBJ2-7; D unclear. The CDR3 has 14 amino acids. In germline, CDR1 is KGHSH, CDR2 LQKENI. V was shortened by 2 bases and J by 1 base, with 9 bases between the two germline ends. The CDR3 region is CASSPKLGSYEQYF. Here the CDR3 DNA reads TGTGCCAGCTCACCAAAGCTCGGGTCCTACGAGCAGTACTTC. Full variable domain (outside the CDR3, taken from reference TRBV18 and TRBJ2-7): NAGVMQNPRHLVRRRGQEARLRCSPMKGHSHVYWYRQLPEEGLKFMVYLQKENIIDESGMPKERFSAEFPKEGPSILRIQQVVRGDSAAYFCASSPKLGSYEQYFGPGTRLTVT.

The CDR3 bases are TGTGCCAGCAGCTTGGGCCCGGGACAAACACTCTACGAGCAGTACTTC. Protein: CASSLGPGQTLYEQYF. The V gene is TRBV5-6, the J gene TRBJ2-7; D perhaps matches TRBD1 (6 bases). This CDR3 region has 16 residues. Between the trimmed V and J ends, which lost 0 bases and 3 bases, there was a span of 16 bases. Germline CDR1 reads SGHDT; CDR2 reads YYEEEE.

The DNA of the CDR3 is TGTGCCAGCAGCCAAGATTTGGGGCCCTATGGCTACACCTTC. This translates into CASSQDLGPYGYTF. The chain combines TRBV3-1 (or the pseudogene TRBV3-2) with TRBJ1-2; TRBD1 might be the D (5 bases). Germline V gives CDR1 LGHDT, CDR2 YNNKEL (reference sequence). The germline V and J ends were trimmed by 0 bases and 4 bases, with 9 bases remaining between them. The CDR3 has 14 amino acids.

This clone was picked up one time. The chain joins TRBV10-3 to TRBJ1-2, with D unresolved. Germline-derived CDR1 and CDR2 are ENHRY and SYGVKD. Trimming took off 5 bases at V and 1 base at J, with 14 bases between the two ends. The CDR3 is made up of 15 amino acids. DNA for the CDR3: TGTGCCATCAGTCGGGCCGCGGGATTTAACTATGGCTACACCTTC. Translation gives CAISRAAGFNYGYTF.

The chain combines TRBV19 with TRBJ2-1; the match to TRBD2 covers 10 bases. Trimming removed 5 bases from V and 5 bases from J; junction bases left unmatched: 6. The CDR3 length is 15 residues. Germline V gene sequence: CDR1 LNHDA, CDR2 SQIVND (reference sequence). The CDR3 here is CASSPLGLADNEQFF. The DNA for the CDR3 is TGTGCCAGTAGTCCACTCGGACTAGCGGACAATGAGCAGTTCTTC.

The J gene is TRBJ2-1, the V gene TRBV11-2, with 14 bases fitting TRBD2. The CDR3 runs 18 residues. Germline CDR1 SGHAT, CDR2 FQNNGV. Trimming cost V 6 bases and J 8 bases; bases outside gene matches: 15. The DNA of the CDR3 is TGTGCCAGCAGAACAATTAGGGGGACTAGCGGGAGATCCTATGAGCAGTTCTTC. Protein: CASRTIRGTSGRSYEQFF.

This chain links TRBV12-3 or TRBV12-4 with TRBJ1-1, with 7 bases that match TRBD1. The CDR3 is 13 amino acids. V trimming: 5 bases; J trimming: 5 bases; junction bases outside the gene matches: 5. CDR3 sequence reads: CASSRQGKTEAFF. The CDR3 bases are TGTGCCAGCAGTAGACAGGGAAAAACTGAAGCTTTCTTT.

In regard to this clone: Other DNA sequences in this sample translate to the same CDR3. The rearrangement links TRBV18 to TRBJ1-4, with D possibly being TRBD1 (5 bases). Trimming stripped 6 bases from V and 0 bases from J, with 8 bases between. The CDR3 length is 14 residues. CDR1 KGHSH and CDR2 LQKENI come from the germline V gene. The CDR3 sequence: CASSPGATNEKLFF. The CDR3 bases are TGTGCCAGCTCCCCGGGGGCAACTAATGAAAAACTGTTTTTT. The variable domain in full, completed from reference TRBV18 and TRBJ1-4, reads NAGVMQNPRHLVRRRGQEARLRCSPMKGHSHVYWYRQLPEEGLKFMVYLQKENIIDESGMPKERFSAEFPKEGPSILRIQQVVRGDSAAYFCASSPGATNEKLFFGSGTQLSVL.

V gene TRBV11-2 combines with J gene TRBJ1-1; TRBD1 might be the D (5 bases). This CDR3 region has 13 residues. V was clipped by 4 bases and J by 1 base, with 7 bases between them. Germline CDR1 is SGHAT and CDR2 is FQNNGV. The CDR3 nucleotides are TGTGCCAGCAGCTCCGACAGGAACACTGAAGCTTTCTTT. Its protein is CASSSDRNTEAFF.

This clone was counted a single time. This chain connects TRBV3-1 (or the pseudogene TRBV3-2) to TRBJ1-4; TRBD1 aligns across 7 bases. The CDR3 is 14 amino acids. Trimming cost V 5 bases and J 8 bases; bases outside gene matches: 8. Germline CDR1 is LGHDT and CDR2 is YNNKEL (reference sequence). CDR3 in amino acids: CASSATGSGEKLFF. The CDR3 DNA reads TGTGCCAGCAGCGCGACAGGGAGCGGGGAAAAACTGTTTTTT.

This clone turned up a few times. This sequence joins TRBV19 and TRBJ1-5, with 8 bases that match TRBD1. Germline values: CDR1 LNHDA, CDR2 SQIVND (reference sequence). V dropped 4 bases and J dropped 4; count of bases not matched to a gene: 6. The CDR3 covers 15 residues. CDR3 DNA: TGTGCCAGTAGTACGCAGGGGGCTGGGAATCAGCCCCAGCATTTT. Protein: CASSTQGAGNQPQHF.

The chain employs TRBV19 and TRBJ2-7; tentatively, D is TRBD2 (6 bases). V was trimmed by 6 bases and J by 6 bases, leaving 18 bases between them. The germline gives CDR1 LNHDA, CDR2 SQIVND (reference sequence). The CDR3 length is 14 residues. CDR3 residues: CASRRRDPAGEQYF. DNA for the CDR3: TGTGCCAGTAGACGCCGGGACCCAGCGGGCGAGCAGTACTTC.

The rearrangement links TRBV6-2 or TRBV6-3 to TRBJ1-1, with 9 bases that match TRBD1. The V gene's germline CDR1 is MNHEY and CDR2 SVGEGT. V gave up 2 bases and J gave up 4 bases; unmatched junction bases: 11. The CDR3 runs to 17 residues. CDR3 residues: CASSYPATGGVPTEAFF. The CDR3 nucleotides are TGTGCCAGCAGTTACCCTGCGACAGGGGGGGTCCCCACTGAAGCTTTCTTT.

The rearrangement joins TRBV28 to TRBJ2-7, with 7 positions matching TRBD1. The germline CDR1 and CDR2 sequences are MDHEN and SYDVKM. The CDR3 sequence is 14 residues long. The J segment lost 1 base and the V segment lost 5 bases, leaving 5 bases of the junction unmatched. The CDR3 sequence is CASSKRDRSYEQYF. For the CDR3, the DNA is TGTGCCAGCAGTAAGAGGGACAGATCCTACGAGCAGTACTTC.

The chain has TRBV14 and TRBJ1-1; D unclear. The V and J ends lost 5 bases and 1 base respectively, with 8 bases between them. The germline V gene has CDR1 SGHDN and CDR2 FVKESK. The CDR3 extends over 13 amino acids. The CDR3 region has the DNA TGTGCCAGCAGCGTACAGCCGAACACTGAAGCTTTCTTT. Amino acid sequence: CASSVQPNTEAFF.

This clone was detected only once. V gene TRBV27 combines with J gene TRBJ1-4; D might be TRBD1 (5 bases). This CDR3 is 14 amino acids long. Trimming pared 3 bases from V and 2 bases from J, leaving 7 bases between. Germline CDR1 and CDR2: MNHEY and SMNVEV (reference sequence). In DNA form, the CDR3 reads TGTGCCAGCAGTTTCCGGGGGACTAATGAAAAACTGTTTTTT. Its translation is CASSFRGTNEKLFF.

This clone was recorded once. V is TRBV5-1 and J is TRBJ2-3; D unclear. The CDR3 totals 14 residues. V dropped 4 bases and J dropped 1 base, with 10 bases sitting between them. Germline-derived CDR1 and CDR2 are SGHRS and YFSETQ. CDR3: CASSPRPGTDTQYF. The CDR3 region has the DNA TGCGCCAGCAGCCCCCGTCCGGGCACAGATACGCAGTATTTT.